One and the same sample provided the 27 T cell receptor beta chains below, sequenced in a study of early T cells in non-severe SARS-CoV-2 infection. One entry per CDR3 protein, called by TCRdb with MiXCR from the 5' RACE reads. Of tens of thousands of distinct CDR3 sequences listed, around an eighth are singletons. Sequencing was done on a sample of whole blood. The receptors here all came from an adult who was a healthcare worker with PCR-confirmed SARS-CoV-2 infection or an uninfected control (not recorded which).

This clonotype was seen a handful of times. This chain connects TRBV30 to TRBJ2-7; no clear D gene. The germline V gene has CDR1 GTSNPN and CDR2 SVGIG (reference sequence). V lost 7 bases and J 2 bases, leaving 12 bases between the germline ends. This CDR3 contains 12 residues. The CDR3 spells CAYDSGAYEQYF. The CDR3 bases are TGTGCCTACGATTCTGGGGCCTACGAGCAGTACTTC.

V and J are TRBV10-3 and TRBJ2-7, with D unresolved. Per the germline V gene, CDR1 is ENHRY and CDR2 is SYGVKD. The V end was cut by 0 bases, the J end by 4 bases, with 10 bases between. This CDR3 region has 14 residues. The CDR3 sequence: CAISESWGMYEQYF. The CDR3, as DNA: TGTGCCATCAGTGAGTCTTGGGGTATGTACGAGCAGTACTTC.

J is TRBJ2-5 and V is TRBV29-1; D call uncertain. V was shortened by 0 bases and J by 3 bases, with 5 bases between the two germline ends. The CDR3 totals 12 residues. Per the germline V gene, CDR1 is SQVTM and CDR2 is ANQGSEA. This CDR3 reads CSVEDLEETQYF. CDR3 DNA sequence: TGCAGCGTTGAAGATCTGGAAGAGACCCAGTACTTC.

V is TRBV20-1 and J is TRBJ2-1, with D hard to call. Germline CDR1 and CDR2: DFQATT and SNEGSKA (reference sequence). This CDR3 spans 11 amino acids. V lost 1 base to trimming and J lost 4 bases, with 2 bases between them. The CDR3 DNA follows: TGCAGTGCTAGAGGATACAATGAGCAGTTCTTC. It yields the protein CSARGYNEQFF.

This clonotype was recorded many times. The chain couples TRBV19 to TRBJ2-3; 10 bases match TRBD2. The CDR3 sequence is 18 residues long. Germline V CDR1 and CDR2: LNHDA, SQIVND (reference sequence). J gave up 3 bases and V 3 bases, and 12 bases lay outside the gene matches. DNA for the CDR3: TGTGCCAGTAGTATTTACGGACTAGCGGACCTGGTAACAGATACGCAGTATTTT. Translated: CASSIYGLADLVTDTQYF.

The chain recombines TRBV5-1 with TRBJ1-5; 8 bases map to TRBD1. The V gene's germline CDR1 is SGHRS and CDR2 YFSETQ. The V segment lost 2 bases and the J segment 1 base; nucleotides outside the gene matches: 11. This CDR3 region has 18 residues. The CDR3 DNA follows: TGCGCCAGCAGCTTCCGGGACAGGCCCACCGGGAGCAATCAGCCCCAGCATTTT. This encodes CASSFRDRPTGSNQPQHF.

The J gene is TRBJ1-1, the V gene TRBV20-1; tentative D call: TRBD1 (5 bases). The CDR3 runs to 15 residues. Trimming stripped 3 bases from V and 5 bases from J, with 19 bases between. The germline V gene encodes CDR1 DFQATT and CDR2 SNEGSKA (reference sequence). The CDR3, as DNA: TGCAGTGCTAGCCCCGGGGCAGGGATAGGAACTGAAGCTTTCTTT. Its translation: CSASPGAGIGTEAFF.

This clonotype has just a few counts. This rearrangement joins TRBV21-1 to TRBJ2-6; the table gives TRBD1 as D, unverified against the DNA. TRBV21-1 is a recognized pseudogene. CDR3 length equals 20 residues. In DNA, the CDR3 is TGTGCCAGCAGCAAAGAAAGGGACAGGGCATTATACTCTGGGGCCAACGTCCTGACTTTC. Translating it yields CASSKERDRALYSGANVLTF.

CDR3 coding DNA: TGTGCCAGCGGGGGGGCAGAGAAGACCCAGTACTTC. Its translation is CASGGAEKTQYF. V and J are TRBV27 and TRBJ2-5, with a possible D match to TRBD2 (7 bases). V gave up 8 bases and J gave up 6 bases, with 13 bases separating them. The CDR3 sequence is 12 residues long. Germline CDR1 reads MNHEY; CDR2 reads SMNVEV (reference sequence).

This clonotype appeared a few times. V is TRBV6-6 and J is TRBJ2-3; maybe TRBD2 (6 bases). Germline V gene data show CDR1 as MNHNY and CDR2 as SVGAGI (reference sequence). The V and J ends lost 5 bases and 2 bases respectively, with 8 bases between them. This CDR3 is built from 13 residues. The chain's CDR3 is CASSRTNTDTQYF. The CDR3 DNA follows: TGTGCCAGCAGTCGGACTAACACAGATACGCAGTATTTT.

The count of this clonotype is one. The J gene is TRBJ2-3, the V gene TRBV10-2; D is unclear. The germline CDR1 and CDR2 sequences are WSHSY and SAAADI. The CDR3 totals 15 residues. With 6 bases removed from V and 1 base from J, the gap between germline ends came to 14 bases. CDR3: CASSPQTRRTDTQYF. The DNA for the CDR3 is TGCGCCAGCAGCCCTCAAACGAGACGCACAGATACGCAGTATTTT.

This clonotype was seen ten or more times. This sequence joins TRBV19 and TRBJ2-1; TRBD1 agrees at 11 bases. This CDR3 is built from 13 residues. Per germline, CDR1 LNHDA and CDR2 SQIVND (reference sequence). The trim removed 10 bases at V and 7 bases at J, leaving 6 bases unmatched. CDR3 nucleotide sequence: TGTGCCACCGGGACAGGGGGTTCGAATGAGCAGTTCTTC. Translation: CATGTGGSNEQFF.

The chain's CDR3 is CASSQESRTPGSYNSPLHF. CDR3 nucleotides: TGTGCCAGCAGCCAAGAATCCAGGACCCCAGGTTCCTATAATTCACCCCTCCACTTT. This chain connects TRBV7-9 to TRBJ1-6; D uncertain. Trimming removed 5 bases at V and 1 base at J, with 21 bases between. CDR1 is SEHNR, CDR2 FQNEAQ, per germline (reference sequence). This CDR3 is 19 amino acids long.

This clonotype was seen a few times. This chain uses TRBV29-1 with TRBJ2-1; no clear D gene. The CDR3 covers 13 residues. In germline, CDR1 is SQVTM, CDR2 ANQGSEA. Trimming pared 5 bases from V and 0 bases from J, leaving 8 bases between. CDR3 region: CSVMPSSYNEQFF. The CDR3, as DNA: TGCAGCGTTATGCCAAGCTCCTACAATGAGCAGTTCTTC.

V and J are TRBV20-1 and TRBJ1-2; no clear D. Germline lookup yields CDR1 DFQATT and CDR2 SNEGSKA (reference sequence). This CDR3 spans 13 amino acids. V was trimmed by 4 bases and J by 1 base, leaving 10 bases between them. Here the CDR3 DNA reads TGCAGTGCTAAGTCATTCGATAACTATGGCTACACCTTC. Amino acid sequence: CSAKSFDNYGYTF.

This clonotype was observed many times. The CDR3, as DNA: TGTGCCAGCAGCCCCGGAGCGGGGGCCACAGATACGCAGTATTTT. The encoded protein is CASSPGAGATDTQYF. The chain is built from TRBV4-2 and TRBJ2-3; 8 bases align to TRBD2. This CDR3 is built from 15 residues. Trimming at V came to 4 bases and at J to 2 bases, leaving 5 bases not matched to a gene. CDR1 and CDR2 (germline): LGHNA, YNFKEQ.

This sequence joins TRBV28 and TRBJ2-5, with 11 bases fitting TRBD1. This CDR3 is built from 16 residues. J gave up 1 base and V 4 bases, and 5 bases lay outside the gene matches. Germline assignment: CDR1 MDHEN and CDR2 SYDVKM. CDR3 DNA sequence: TGTGCCAGCAGTTCTCCGGGACAGGGGGGCCAAGAGACCCAGTACTTC. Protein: CASSSPGQGGQETQYF.

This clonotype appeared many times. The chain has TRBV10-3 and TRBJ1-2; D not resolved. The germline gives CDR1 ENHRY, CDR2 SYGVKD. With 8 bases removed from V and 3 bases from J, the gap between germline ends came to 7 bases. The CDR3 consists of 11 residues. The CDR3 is CAIGMDYGYTF. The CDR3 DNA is TGTGCCATCGGGATGGACTATGGCTACACCTTC.

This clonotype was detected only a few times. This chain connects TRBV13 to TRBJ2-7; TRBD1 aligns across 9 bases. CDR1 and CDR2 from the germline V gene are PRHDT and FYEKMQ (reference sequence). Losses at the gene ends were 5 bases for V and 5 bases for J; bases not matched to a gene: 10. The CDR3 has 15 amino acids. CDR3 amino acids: CASSHGGQGNNEQYF. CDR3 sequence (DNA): TGTGCCAGCAGCCACGGTGGACAGGGGAACAACGAGCAGTACTTC.

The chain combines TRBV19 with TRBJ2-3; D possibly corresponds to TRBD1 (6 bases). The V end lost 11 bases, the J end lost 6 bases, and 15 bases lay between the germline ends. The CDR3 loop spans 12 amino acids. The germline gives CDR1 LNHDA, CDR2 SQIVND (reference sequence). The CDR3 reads CASRGGLDTQYF. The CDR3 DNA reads TGTGCCTCACGAGGGGGTCTTGATACGCAGTATTTT. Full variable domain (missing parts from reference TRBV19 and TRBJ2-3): DGGITQSPKYLFRKEGQNVTLSCEQNLNHDAMYWYRQDPGQGLRLIYYSQIVNDFQKGDIAEGYSVSREKKESFPLTVTSAQKNPTAFYLCASRGGLDTQYFGPGTRLTVL.

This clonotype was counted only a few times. CDR3 in amino acids: CARAGGPGNTIYF. The CDR3 DNA reads TGTGCCAGGGCGGGGGGGCCTGGAAACACCATATATTTT. This chain uses TRBV12-3 or TRBV12-4 with TRBJ1-3; a weak D match, TRBD1 (6 bases). The length of the CDR3 is 13 residues. Trimming removed 9 bases from V and 2 bases from J, with 11 bases in between.

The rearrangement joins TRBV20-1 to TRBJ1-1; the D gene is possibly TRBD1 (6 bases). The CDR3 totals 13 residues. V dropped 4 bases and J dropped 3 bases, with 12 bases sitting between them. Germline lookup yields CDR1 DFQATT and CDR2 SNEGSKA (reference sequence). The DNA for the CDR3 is TGCAGTGCTACCCGAACAGGGTACACTGAAGCTTTCTTT. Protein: CSATRTGYTEAFF.

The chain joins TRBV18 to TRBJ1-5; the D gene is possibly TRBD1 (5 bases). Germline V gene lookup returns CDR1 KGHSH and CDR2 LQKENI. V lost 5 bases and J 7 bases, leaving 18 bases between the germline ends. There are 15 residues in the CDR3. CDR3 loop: CASSEGEGFWQPQHF. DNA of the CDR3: TGTGCCAGCTCAGAAGGGGAGGGGTTTTGGCAGCCCCAGCATTTT. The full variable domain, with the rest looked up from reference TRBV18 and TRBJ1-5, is NAGVMQNPRHLVRRRGQEARLRCSPMKGHSHVYWYRQLPEEGLKFMVYLQKENIIDESGMPKERFSAEFPKEGPSILRIQQVVRGDSAAYFCASSEGEGFWQPQHFGDGTRLSIL.

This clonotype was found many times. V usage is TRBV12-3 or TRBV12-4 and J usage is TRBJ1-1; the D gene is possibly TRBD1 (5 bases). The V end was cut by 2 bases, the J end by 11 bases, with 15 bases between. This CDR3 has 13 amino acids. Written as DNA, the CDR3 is TGTGCCAGCAGTTTAACCCTTCATGGGGCGGCTTTCTTT. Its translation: CASSLTLHGAAFF.

CDR3 region: CASSGDGTISYEQYF. The CDR3 DNA sequence: TGTGCCAGCAGTGGAGACGGGACGATCTCCTACGAGCAGTACTTC. The rearrangement uses TRBV6-1 and TRBJ2-7; D is tentatively TRBD1 or TRBD2 (5 bases each). Germline V CDR1 and CDR2: MNHNS, SASEGT. The length of the CDR3 is 15 residues. Between the trimmed V and J ends, which lost 4 bases and 0 bases, there was a span of 13 bases.

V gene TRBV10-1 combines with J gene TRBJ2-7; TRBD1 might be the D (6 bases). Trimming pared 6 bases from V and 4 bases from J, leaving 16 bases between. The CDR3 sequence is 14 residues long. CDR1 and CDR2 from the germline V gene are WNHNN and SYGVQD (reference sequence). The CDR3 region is CASSGTGIPYEQYF. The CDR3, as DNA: TGCGCCAGCAGCGGAACAGGGATTCCTTACGAGCAGTACTTC.

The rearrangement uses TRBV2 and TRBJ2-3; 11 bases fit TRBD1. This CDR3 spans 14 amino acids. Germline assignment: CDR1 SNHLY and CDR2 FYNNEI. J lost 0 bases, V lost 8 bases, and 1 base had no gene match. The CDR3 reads CASGQGASTDTQYF. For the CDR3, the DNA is TGTGCCAGCGGACAGGGGGCTAGCACAGATACGCAGTATTTT.